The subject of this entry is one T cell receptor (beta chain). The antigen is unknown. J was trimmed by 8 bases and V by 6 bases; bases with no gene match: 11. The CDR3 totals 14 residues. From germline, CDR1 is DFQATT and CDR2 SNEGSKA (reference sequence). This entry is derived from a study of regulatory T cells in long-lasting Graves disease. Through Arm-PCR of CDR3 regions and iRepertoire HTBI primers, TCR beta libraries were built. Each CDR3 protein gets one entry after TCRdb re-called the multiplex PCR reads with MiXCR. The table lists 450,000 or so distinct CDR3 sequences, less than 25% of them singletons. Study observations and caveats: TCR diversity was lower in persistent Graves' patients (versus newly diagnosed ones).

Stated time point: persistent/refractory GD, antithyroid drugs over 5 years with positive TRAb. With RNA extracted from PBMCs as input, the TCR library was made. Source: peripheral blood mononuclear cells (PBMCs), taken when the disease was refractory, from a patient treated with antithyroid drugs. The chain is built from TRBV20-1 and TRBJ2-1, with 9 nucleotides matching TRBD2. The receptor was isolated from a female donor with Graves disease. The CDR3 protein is CSAAVAGVYYEQFF. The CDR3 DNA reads TGCAGTGCCGCTGTAGCGGGAGTTTACTATGAGCAGTTCTTC.